What follows is one T cell receptor (beta chain) and its context. Original processing notes: The authors estimated nucleated cell counts from reference gene primer amplification. Clones were read by immunoSEQ multiplex PCR, and TCRdb kept only the in-frame ones, dropping some. V and J calls plus clone size are reproduced from that table; the DNA served to infer D and trimming. The sample has 45,000 to 65,000 clones, approximately 89% seen once. This entry is derived from a study of blood T cell repertoires in COVID-19. Looking at the study overall: Some COVID-19 samples were acute and others convalescent; all came from the United States, Italy and Spain. T cells, B-cell-depleted T cells, or PBMCs supplied cDNA or gDNA.

Germline lookup yields CDR1 SQVTM and CDR2 ANQGSEA. V gave up 5 bases and J gave up 4 bases; unmatched junction bases: 5. The CDR3 consists of 14 residues. Specimen: peripheral blood. The source is a man older than 75 with active or convalescent COVID-19. The V gene is TRBV29-1, the J gene TRBJ2-4; TRBD1 matches 10 bases. The CDR3 here is CSVWTGGSKNIQYF. In nucleotides, the CDR3 is TGCAGCGTTTGGACAGGGGGATCGAAAAACATTCAGTACTTC.